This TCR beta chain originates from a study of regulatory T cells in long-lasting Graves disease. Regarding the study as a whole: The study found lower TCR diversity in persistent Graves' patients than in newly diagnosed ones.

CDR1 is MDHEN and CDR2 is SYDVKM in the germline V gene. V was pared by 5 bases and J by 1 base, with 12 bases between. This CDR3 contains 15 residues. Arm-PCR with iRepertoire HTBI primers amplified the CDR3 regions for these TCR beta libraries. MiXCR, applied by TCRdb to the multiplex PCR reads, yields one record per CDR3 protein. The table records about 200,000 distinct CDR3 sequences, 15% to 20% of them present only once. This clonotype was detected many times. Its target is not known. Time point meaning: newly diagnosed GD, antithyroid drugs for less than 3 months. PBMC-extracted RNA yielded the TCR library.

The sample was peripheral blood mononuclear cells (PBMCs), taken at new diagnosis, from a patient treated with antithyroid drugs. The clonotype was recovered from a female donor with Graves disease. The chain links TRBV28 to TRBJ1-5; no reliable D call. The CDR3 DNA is TGTGCCAGCAGTAAAGAGCGTTTGAGCAATCAGCCCCAGCATTTT. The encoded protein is CASSKERLSNQPQHF.